The 9 T cell receptor beta chains below all came from one sample that was sequenced in a study of T cells in women clearing cervical HPV infection. Profiling relied on immunoSEQ multiplex PCR, and the TCRdb table lists in-frame clones only, not all of them. This sample's table reports about 32,000 clones. Input material: blood buffy coat. The receptors come from a woman aged 18 to 75 with a cervical HPV16 infection that either progressed to CIN3+ or cleared (not recorded which).

In the case of this clone: The read is 3 residues too short to cover the CDR3 end, so that end is filled in from the germline J gene. The chain employs TRBV19 and TRBJ1-4, with 8 bases that match TRBD1. The CDR3 extends over 14 amino acids. Germline V gene data show CDR1 as LNHDA and CDR2 as SQIVND (reference sequence). The CDR3 DNA, read in part, is TGTGCCAGTAGTGACAGGGGAATGAATTCACCA. Translation gives CASSDRGMNSP. In full, the CDR3 reads CASSDRGMNSPLFF.

As to this clone: Sequencing ends 3 residues short of the CDR3 end; the germline J gene provides the rest. This chain connects TRBV7-8 to TRBJ2-7; 8 bases fit TRBD2. J gave up 3 bases and V 5 bases, and 9 bases lay outside the gene matches. Germline V gene lookup returns CDR1 SGHVS and CDR2 FQNEAQ. The CDR3 contains 15 residues. CDR3: CASSPLAGQFYEQYF. The CDR3 DNA, read in part, is TGTGCCAGCAGCCCTCTAGCGGGCCAGTTCTACGAG. The full variable domain, with the rest looked up from reference TRBV7-8 and TRBJ2-7, is GAGVSQSPRYKVAKRGQDVALRCDPISGHVSLFWYQQALGQGPEFLTYFQNEAQLDKSGLPSDRFFAERPEGSVSTLKIQRTQQEDSAVYLCASSPLAGQFYEQYFGPGTRLTVT.

About this clone: The read gets to within 3 residues of the CDR3 end, and the germline J gene fills in the rest. The chain carries TRBV5-1 and TRBJ2-2; a possible D gene is TRBD1 (5 bases). This CDR3 has 13 amino acids. The V gene's germline CDR1 is SGHRS and CDR2 YFSETQ. The covered CDR3 bases are TGCGCCAGCAGCACAGGCCTGCTTTCACCG. It codes for CASSTGLLSP. The CDR3 reads in full as CASSTGLLSPLFF.

With regard to this clone: The CDR3 is cut off 3 residues early in the read; its end comes from the germline J gene. J is TRBJ2-1 and V is TRBV20-1; no firm D call. CDR1 is DFQATT and CDR2 is SNEGSKA in the germline V gene (reference sequence). V was trimmed by 0 bases and J by 2 bases, leaving 11 bases between them. The CDR3 has 15 amino acids. CDR3 DNA (partial): TGCAGTGCTAGAGATCCGGGTCACCCCTACAATGAG. The encoded protein is CSARDPGHPYNE. In full, the CDR3 reads CSARDPGHPYNEQFF.

With regard to this clone: The read is 3 residues too short to cover the CDR3 end, so that end is filled in from the germline J gene. The V gene is TRBV6-2 or TRBV6-3, the J gene TRBJ1-5, with a possible D match to TRBD1 (5 bases). In germline, CDR1 is MNHEY, CDR2 SVGEGT. CDR3 length: 16 amino acids. Between the trimmed V and J ends, which lost 4 bases and 1 base, there was a span of 14 bases. The sequenced CDR3 bases are TGTGCCAGCAGTTCTCCCCAAGGGGCGAGCAATCAGCCC. Its protein product is CASSSPQGASNQP. The CDR3 in its entirety is CASSSPQGASNQPQHF.

This chain's CDR3 is CASSLAGTGLYEQYF. CDR3 bases read: TGCGCCAGCAGCTTGGCTGGGACTGGACTCTACGAG. The chain recombines TRBV5-1 with TRBJ2-7, with TRBD2 as a possible D gene (6 bases). From the germline J gene comes the end of the CDR3, since the read stops 3 residues before it. CDR3 length: 15 residues. Per germline, CDR1 SGHRS and CDR2 YFSETQ. Trimming took 0 bases from V and 3 from J, leaving 13 bases between them. The full variable domain, completed using reference TRBV5-1 and TRBJ2-7, is KAGVTQTPRYLIKTRGQQVTLSCSPISGHRSVSWYQQTPGQGLQFLFEYFSETQRNKGNFPGRFSGRQFSNSRSEMNVSTLELGDSALYLCASSLAGTGLYEQYFGPGTRLTVT.

The sequenced part of the CDR3 DNA is TGTGCCATCACCTCCGGGACAGAGTCCTACGAG. Translation gives CAITSGTESYE. The full CDR3 is CAITSGTESYEQYF. V gene TRBV10-3 combines with J gene TRBJ2-7; 7 bases line up with TRBD1. The sequence runs out 3 residues before the end of the CDR3; the remainder is reconstructed from the germline J gene. CDR1 is ENHRY and CDR2 is SYGVKD in the germline V gene. V gave up 7 bases and J gave up 1 base; unmatched junction bases: 7. This CDR3 has 14 residues.

A note on this clone: The CDR3 extends 3 residues past the end of the read, so its final part is completed from the germline J gene. The chain joins TRBV14 to TRBJ2-5; D perhaps matches TRBD2 (5 bases). Trimming left V 3 bases short and J 5 bases short, with 10 bases between. This CDR3 is 13 amino acids long. Per the germline V gene, CDR1 is SGHDN and CDR2 is FVKESK. Here the CDR3 reads CASSHRGWETQYF. The sequenced CDR3 bases are TGTGCCAGCAGCCATCGGGGTTGGGAGACC.

A remark on this clone: The sequence runs out 3 residues before the end of the CDR3; the remainder is reconstructed from the germline J gene. This chain joins TRBV7-8 and TRBJ2-1; a possible D gene is TRBD1 (6 bases). The CDR3 runs 13 residues. V was trimmed by 2 bases and J by 8 bases, leaving 10 bases between them. CDR1 is SGHVS and CDR2 is FQNEAQ in the germline V gene. The CDR3 region is CASSLPGGDEQFF. The covered CDR3 bases are TGTGCCAGCAGCTTACCTGGGGGCGATGAG.